This TCR beta chain emerged from a study of Ad26.COV2.S vaccination and SARS-CoV-2 variants. Study-level background: Donor participated within the Ad26.COV2.S arm of the COV1001 trial.

The data were produced by immunoSEQ multiplex PCR, yet TCRdb's version contains in-frame clones alone and is incomplete. Of about 350,000 clones listed, 88% are singletons. The sample's treatment: 15 to 20 received Ad26.COV2.S at low or high dose, single or two shots; 5 received placebo; per-sample allocation not given. Sampling took place 63 days after the first vaccine or placebo injection. The TCR sequence derives from a person aged 18-60 years who received the Ad26.COV2.S COVID-19 vaccine or a placebo. The sample was peripheral blood, taken in a trial of Ad26.COV2.S vaccine versus placebo.

CDR3 DNA sequence: TGTGCCAGCAGCTTTAGTACCCCTTCCCCGGAGACCGGGGAGCTGTTTTTT. Protein: CASSFSTPSPETGELFF. The chain has TRBV7-9 and TRBJ2-2; D is unresolved. Germline lookup yields CDR1 SEHNR and CDR2 FQNEAQ (reference sequence). CDR3 length: 17 residues. V was trimmed by 3 bases and J by 5 bases, leaving 19 bases between them.